Sequencing of this T cell receptor (beta chain) was carried out in a study of cytomegalovirus exposure and HLA in healthy donors (dated by TCRdb to the late 2010s). With regard to the full study: A later analysis indicated that the roughly 130 validation repertoires were generated on the platform also employed for the approximately 700 repertoires of the first cohort. The study aimed to test whether signatures of past pathogen exposure could be identified by cataloging public T cell receptors. To predict cytomegalovirus infection status, the study brought together high-throughput TCR immunosequencing, statistical association of individual TCRs with disease status, and machine learning. In addition to the first cohort of around 670 subjects, a separate validation cohort of around 110 different subjects was used. Results and caveats for the whole study, not just this receptor: The authors suggested that the approach could potentially be extended to other disease states and immunological phenotypes. The study listed 150 to 200 TCR beta chains as associated with cytomegalovirus. The classifier was reported to diagnose cytomegalovirus status with high specificity and sensitivity in both the original and validation cohorts. In vitro tests confirmed that a few of the cytomegalovirus-associated TCR beta chains recognize cytomegalovirus antigens. While some public TCRs were present in many individuals, most TCR sequences turned up only very rarely across donors. All 130 or so repertoires were used to score co-occurrence in the validation cohort in a later analysis, because that analysis had no HLA typing for the cohort. Subsequent analysis determined that TCRs grouped into clusters in the first cohort also showed a tendency toward co-occurrence across the 120 or so validation repertoires, and about 93% of cluster scores exceeded 0.

Reading the germline V gene gives CDR1 SGHTA and CDR2 FQGNSA. The CDR3 goes from the cysteine to the phenylalanine over 16 residues. Of all the DNA, just the CDR3 is kept, 48 bases in frame from base 1. V is pared back by 5 bases and J by 6 bases, with 23 bases lying between the germline termini. To prepare the library, the immunoSEQ multiplex PCR assay was applied. The authors' analysis ran thus. A statistical classification framework was developed to diagnose cytomegalovirus status using the catalog of TCR beta chain sequences. TCRdb carries this immuneACCESS record with in-frame sequences only. Its versions omit some clonotypes, under half of them owing to an unresolved V gene in the studies checked, with the rest unexplained. V, J and clone size derive from that table, while D and trimming were established from the DNA sequence. Here the sample has some 76,000 clones; approximately 94% occur a single time. Of the sample, 2.5% to 3.5% is held by the ten largest clones.

With regard to this clone: Its antigen specificity is not known. Per-nucleotide qualities are absent, and no much larger clonotype sits a single base away.

The donors were included in the validation cohort of some 120 subjects, a group kept apart from the approximately 700-subject first cohort. The specimen was PBMCs. The sequence was collected from a woman between 18 and 29 years old in good health and CMV-seropositive. The sequence is built from TRBV7-2 and TRBJ2-7; matching of 6 bases hints at TRBD1 as the D gene. The CDR3 region reads CASSPSSGAETFEQYF. The sequenced DNA: TGTGCCAGCAGCCCATCCTCAGGGGCTGAAACGTTCGAGCAGTACTTC.